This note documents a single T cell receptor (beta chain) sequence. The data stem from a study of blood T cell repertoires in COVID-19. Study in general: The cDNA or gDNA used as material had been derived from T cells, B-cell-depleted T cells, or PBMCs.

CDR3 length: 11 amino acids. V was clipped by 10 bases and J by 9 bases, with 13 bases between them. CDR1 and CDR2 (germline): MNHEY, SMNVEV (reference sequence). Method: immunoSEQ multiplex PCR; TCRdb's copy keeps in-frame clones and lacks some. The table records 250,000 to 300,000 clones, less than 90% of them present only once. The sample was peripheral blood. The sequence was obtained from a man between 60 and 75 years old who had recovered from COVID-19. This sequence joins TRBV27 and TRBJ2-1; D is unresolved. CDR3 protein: CANSSPREQFF. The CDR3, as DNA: TGTGCCAATTCCTCCCCCCGTGAGCAGTTCTTC.